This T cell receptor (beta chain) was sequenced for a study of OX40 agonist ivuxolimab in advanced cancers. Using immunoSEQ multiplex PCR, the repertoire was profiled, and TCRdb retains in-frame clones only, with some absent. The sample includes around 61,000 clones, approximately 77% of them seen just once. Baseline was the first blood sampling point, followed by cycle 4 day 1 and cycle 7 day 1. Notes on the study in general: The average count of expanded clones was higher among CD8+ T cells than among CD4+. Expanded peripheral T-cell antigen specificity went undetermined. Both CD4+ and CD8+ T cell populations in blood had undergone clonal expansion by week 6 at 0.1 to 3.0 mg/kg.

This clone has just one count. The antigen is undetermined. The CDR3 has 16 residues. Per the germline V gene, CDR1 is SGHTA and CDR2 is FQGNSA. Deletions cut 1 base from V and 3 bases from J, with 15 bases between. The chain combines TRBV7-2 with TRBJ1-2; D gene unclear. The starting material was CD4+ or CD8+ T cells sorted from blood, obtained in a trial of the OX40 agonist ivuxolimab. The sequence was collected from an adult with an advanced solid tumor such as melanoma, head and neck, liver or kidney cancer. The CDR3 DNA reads TGTGCCAGCAGCTTAGGTTTATGGGAGATCGACTATGGCTACACCTTC. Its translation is CASSLGLWEIDYGYTF.